Below, one T cell receptor (beta chain) is given with its context. This receptor's antigen is unknown. Nothing much larger sits one base from this clone, and base qualities are not available. The collaborating institutions used their own protocols to collect whole blood in K2EDTA tubes. For TCRbeta analysis, collaborators shipped samples as frozen whole blood, isolated PBMCs, or DNA extracted from either of those sample types. The immunoSEQ Assay, a bias-controlled multiplex PCR, was used to amplify TCRbeta CDR3 regions from genomic DNA. Concerning the study's data processing: Within the assay, amplification of reference gene primers was used to estimate how many nucleated cells each sample contained. To quantify the absolute abundance of each unique TCRbeta CDR3 rearrangement, sequence reads were collapsed and filtered. Productive Simpson clonality was computed per sample as the square root of Simpson's diversity index over productive rearrangements. Drawn from immuneACCESS, this table holds only the in-frame rearrangements with V and J called that TCRdb kept. Clones are partly lost; checked studies trace under half to an unresolved V gene and leave the rest unexplained. V and J calls and clone size are as listed in that table; D and trimming were resolved from the DNA. The sample data list approximately 150,000 clones, and 87% of these were observed just once. The top ten constitute 8.5% to 9% of the sample.

The sample comes from a study of blood T cell repertoires in COVID-19 (dated by TCRdb to the early 2020s). With regard to the full study: Samples covering the acute and convalescent phases of COVID-19 were provided by collaborators in the United States, Italy and Spain. The prospective study material was composed of cDNA or gDNA derived from T cells, B-cell-depleted T cells, or PBMCs. The dataset comprised deeply sampled blood TCRbeta repertoires from subjects exposed to, actively infected with, or recovered from COVID-19. The repertoires were released in a freely available public database intended as a resource for research on the immune response to SARS-CoV-2. Samples came from the ongoing ImmuneRACE study (first 160 participants) plus 1,254 subjects from 6 global collaborators. A de-identified subject ID, COVID-19 status, age in years and sex were almost always included in the sample metadata. HLA class I and class II types, where available, came from metadata supplied by the sample provider rather than from assay-based typing.

What the study reported, not specific to this receptor: Clinical and demographic metadata were provided uncurated, with the amount varying by source and participant.

From its cysteine to its phenylalanine, the CDR3 spans 14 amino acids. The read is trimmed to its CDR3 DNA, 42 bases read in frame from base 1. CDR1 and CDR2 were assigned from the germline V gene as MDHEN and SYDVKM. V drops 5 bases and J drops 4 bases, leaving 12 bases in between. The TCR comes from a woman aged 45-65 years with active or convalescent COVID-19. Sample: peripheral blood. The chain joins TRBV28 to TRBJ2-1; perhaps TRBD1 is the D gene, with 6 bases matching. The CDR3 sequence is CASSLRDKYNEQFF. The nucleotide sequence is TGTGCCAGCAGTCTCCGGGACAAATACAATGAGCAGTTCTTC.